Listed here are 14 T cell receptor beta chains from one sample, sequenced in a study of a mutant IDH1 vaccine in newly diagnosed glioma. These TCRs are of unknown antigen specificity. Regarding time point: week 35, safety follow-up. All doses held 300 ug of mutant IDH1 20-mer peptide, with topical imiquimod. The protocol was immunoSEQ multiplex PCR, while the TCRdb copy is restricted to in-frame clones and leaves out a portion. The table includes tens of thousands of clones, roughly 76% detected once. Source: PBMCs, taken from a glioma patient whose treatment included an IDH1 peptide vaccine. All receptors come from a middle-aged man with glioma.

The chain employs TRBV6-5 and TRBJ1-6; 11 nucleotides match TRBD1. There are 16 residues in the CDR3. V lost 0 bases, J lost 8 bases, and 3 bases stayed unmatched. Germline CDR1 MNHEY, CDR2 SVGAGI. The CDR3 protein is CASSYSGQGADSPLHF. The CDR3 DNA reads TGTGCCAGCAGTTACTCTGGACAGGGGGCGGATTCACCCCTCCACTTT.

As to this clone: Different DNA sequences within this sample yield the same CDR3. The chain carries TRBV9 and TRBJ2-7, with 7 bases matching TRBD1. The CDR3 is 14 amino acids. Germline V CDR1 and CDR2: SGDLS, YYNGEE. V dropped 3 bases and J dropped 2; count of bases not matched to a gene: 5. CDR3 in amino acids: CASSAGQTPYEQYF. CDR3 sequence (DNA): TGTGCCAGCAGCGCGGGACAGACCCCCTACGAGCAGTACTTC.

The chain employs TRBV15 and TRBJ2-3; D unclear. This CDR3 has 15 residues. V shed 1 base and J shed 3 bases, with 11 bases lying between them. CDR1 and CDR2 (germline): LNHNV, YYDKDF (reference sequence). CDR3 DNA sequence: TGTGCCACCAGCAGAGGGGCGGTGGGGACAGATACGCAGTATTTT. This sequence encodes CATSRGAVGTDTQYF.

The chain joins TRBV18 to TRBJ2-1, with 8 positions matching TRBD2. V dropped 4 bases and J dropped 7; count of bases not matched to a gene: 12. Per germline, CDR1 KGHSH and CDR2 LQKENI. CDR3 length: 16 amino acids. The CDR3 nucleotides read TGTGCCAGCTCACTATACACGGGACTAGGCGGGAATGAGCAGTTCTTC. Protein product: CASSLYTGLGGNEQFF.

This clone was counted once. This chain connects TRBV4-1 to TRBJ2-3, with 7 bases matching TRBD2. V was pared by 3 bases and J by 6 bases, with 9 bases of the junction left unmatched. This CDR3 spans 15 amino acids. Germline V gene data show CDR1 as MGHRA and CDR2 as YSYEKL. DNA for the CDR3: TGCGCCAGCAGCCACCCCGGACTAGAGCGGGATACGCAGTATTTT. Its translation: CASSHPGLERDTQYF.

V usage is TRBV30 and J usage is TRBJ1-4; weak D call: TRBD1 (5 bases). The V gene lost 2 bases and the J gene lost 0 bases, with 16 bases spanning the gap. This CDR3 is built from 17 residues. Germline loops: CDR1 GTSNPN, CDR2 SVGIG (reference sequence). The CDR3 sequence is CAWSSSLGHATNEKLFF. CDR3 nucleotides: TGTGCCTGGAGTTCTTCACTCGGACATGCAACTAATGAAAAACTGTTTTTT.

This chain connects TRBV9 to TRBJ1-2, with 7 bases matching TRBD1. V trimming: 0 bases; J trimming: 4 bases; junction bases outside the gene matches: 9. The CDR3 has 16 residues. Germline CDR1 and CDR2: SGDLS and YYNGEE. The CDR3: CASSVAGQPSSYGYTF. The CDR3 DNA reads as TGTGCCAGCAGCGTAGCGGGACAGCCTTCTTCCTATGGCTACACCTTC.

The gene calls are TRBV5-1 and TRBJ1-2, with D perhaps matching TRBD1 (6 bases). With 4 bases removed from V and 6 bases from J, the gap between germline ends came to 13 bases. The CDR3 totals 13 residues. Germline V gene data show CDR1 as SGHRS and CDR2 as YFSETQ. CDR3 nucleotide sequence: TGCGCCAGCAGCACTGGGACAACAAATGGCTACACCTTC. Translated, it gives CASSTGTTNGYTF. Based on the CDR3 plus reference TRBV5-1 and TRBJ1-2, the full variable domain is KAGVTQTPRYLIKTRGQQVTLSCSPISGHRSVSWYQQTPGQGLQFLFEYFSETQRNKGNFPGRFSGRQFSNSRSEMNVSTLELGDSALYLCASSTGTTNGYTFGSGTRLTVV.

The rearrangement uses TRBV5-3 and TRBJ2-5; 8 bases match TRBD2. TRBV5-3 is an ORF, and what it does is uncertain. After removal of 2 bases from V and 1 base from J, the junction contained 7 bases not matched to a gene. The CDR3 is 16 residues long. CDR3 DNA sequence: TGTGCCAGAAGCTTCTGCGCGGGGGGACTCCAAGAGACCCAGTACTTC. Translating it yields CARSFCAGGLQETQYF.

This chain connects TRBV5-1 to TRBJ2-7; perhaps TRBD1 as D (5 bases). This CDR3 has 14 residues. V gave up 0 bases and J gave up 5 bases, with 12 bases separating them. Germline V gene data show CDR1 as SGHRS and CDR2 as YFSETQ. CDR3 bases: TGCGCCAGCAGCTTGGGGGTAGGGGCGGACGAGCAGTACTTC. Translation: CASSLGVGADEQYF.

CDR3 nucleotides: TGTGCCACCAGCAGAGACAGGGGGCGCAGAAGCTCGGGAAACACCATATATTTT. Translated: CATSRDRGRRSSGNTIYF. The gene calls are TRBV15 and TRBJ1-3; 8 bases fit TRBD1. Germline CDR1 and CDR2: LNHNV and YYDKDF (reference sequence). The CDR3 loop spans 18 amino acids. Trimming cost V 0 bases and J 4 bases; bases outside gene matches: 11.

This clone was seen only a few times. V usage is TRBV2 and J usage is TRBJ1-1; a weak D match, TRBD1 (6 bases). V dropped 5 bases and J dropped 0 bases, with 13 bases sitting between them. This CDR3 spans 15 amino acids. Germline lookup yields CDR1 SNHLY and CDR2 FYNNEI. The CDR3 reads CASSQQGGVNTEAFF. In nucleotides, the CDR3 is TGTGCCAGCAGTCAACAGGGAGGGGTGAACACTGAAGCTTTCTTT.

The V call is TRBV4-1, the J call TRBJ2-7; D unresolved. The CDR3 consists of 14 residues. Germline CDR1 MGHRA, CDR2 YSYEKL. Trimming removed 1 base from V and 4 bases from J, with 11 bases in between. The CDR3 region is CASSQVLGPYEQYF. The CDR3 region has the DNA TGCGCCAGCAGCCAAGTTTTAGGACCTTACGAGCAGTACTTC.

The chain couples TRBV27 to TRBJ1-6, with no clear D. The CDR3 totals 16 residues. Germline CDR1 and CDR2: MNHEY and SMNVEV (reference sequence). With 1 base removed from V and 0 bases from J, the gap between germline ends came to 7 bases. This CDR3 is CASSLFSSSYNSPLHF. The CDR3 coding sequence is TGTGCCAGCAGTTTATTCTCGAGCTCCTATAATTCACCCCTCCACTTT.